This TCR beta chain was documented in a study of CD8 T cells in ankylosing spondylitis. Study observations and caveats: In the blood and synovial fluid of reactive arthritis, some motif variants had been previously reported. From matched ankylosing spondylitis synovial fluid, disease-linked clones were reportedly recovered at significantly enriched levels. Disease-associated clones were CD8+ and fairly uncommon in peripheral blood. Blood of patients with ankylosing spondylitis appeared to be characterized by a TCR beta motif of eight highly homologous variants.

TCRdb ran MiXCR on the 5' RACE reads and lists one entry per CDR3 protein. The data show 250,000 to 400,000 distinct CDR3 sequences, roughly 10% seen once. This clonotype was observed many times. As yet, its antigen is unknown. With 4 bases clipped from V and 11 bases from J, the junction kept 8 bases outside the gene matches. The germline gives CDR1 KGHDR, CDR2 SFDVKD. This CDR3 has 13 residues. The source material was blood, either unsorted or a sorted T cell fraction (not recorded which). The chain employs TRBV24-1 and TRBJ1-1; TRBD1 matches 8 bases. This receptor was identified in a female donor with ankylosing spondylitis or in good health (not recorded which). The CDR3, as DNA: TGTGCCACCAGTGACCGGACAGGGTTGGGGGCTTTCTTT. This sequence encodes CATSDRTGLGAFF.